Shown below are 27 T cell receptor beta chains from a single sample sequenced in a study of blood T cell repertoires in COVID-19. Assay used: immunoSEQ multiplex PCR; TCRdb lists only in-frame clones, some missing. The table lists 150,000 or so clones, approximately 86% of them singletons, with 7% in the top ten. The sequencing input was peripheral blood. The source of these receptors is a man between 50 and 59 years old with active or convalescent COVID-19.

The rearrangement links TRBV18 to TRBJ1-1, with D possibly being TRBD1 (6 bases). Trimming removed 4 bases at V and 0 bases at J, with 9 bases between. Germline CDR1 reads KGHSH; CDR2 reads LQKENI. The CDR3 totals 14 residues. CDR3 coding DNA: TGTGCCAGCTCACAATCAGGGGTGAACACTGAAGCTTTCTTT. This translates into CASSQSGVNTEAFF.

The chain employs TRBV25-1 and TRBJ2-2, with a tentative D call TRBD2 (6 bases). The CDR3 sequence is 15 residues long. Between the trimmed V and J ends, which lost 5 bases and 4 bases, there was a span of 14 bases. The germline V gene encodes CDR1 MGHDK and CDR2 SYGVNS. As DNA, the CDR3 is TGTGCCAGCAGTCCACCGGGGCGGGGCACCGGGGAGCTGTTTTTT. Its protein is CASSPPGRGTGELFF.

V and J are TRBV15 and TRBJ2-7, with TRBD1 matching over 7 bases. Germline lookup yields CDR1 LNHNV and CDR2 YYDKDF (reference sequence). V lost 1 base and J lost 3; bases outside the gene matches: 6. The CDR3 is made up of 15 amino acids. CDR3 residues: CATSRGGTAFYEQYF. CDR3 coding DNA: TGTGCCACCAGCAGAGGGGGGACAGCCTTCTACGAGCAGTACTTC.

The chain joins TRBV6-2 or TRBV6-3 to TRBJ1-1; D is perhaps TRBD1 (6 bases). Trimming took off 2 bases at V and 0 bases at J, with 16 bases between the two ends. The CDR3 loop spans 17 amino acids. CDR1 and CDR2 from the germline V gene are MNHEY and SVGEGT. CDR3 in amino acids: CASSYQRPDSLNTEAFF. In DNA, the CDR3 is TGTGCCAGCAGTTACCAAAGGCCGGACAGTTTGAACACTGAAGCTTTCTTT.

This clone has a single count. The chain employs TRBV6-2 or TRBV6-3 and TRBJ2-1; 13 bases are shared with TRBD2. J lost 0 bases, V lost 5 bases, and 4 bases had no gene match. CDR3 length: 17 residues. Germline loops: CDR1 MNHEY, CDR2 SVGEGT. CDR3 sequence (DNA): TGTGCCAGCAGTGCCGGACTAGCGGGGGCCTCCTACAATGAGCAGTTCTTC. Translation gives CASSAGLAGASYNEQFF.

The chain has TRBV15 and TRBJ1-5; 7 nucleotides agree with TRBD1. Germline loops: CDR1 LNHNV, CDR2 YYDKDF (reference sequence). Trimming at V came to 0 bases and at J to 6 bases, leaving 8 bases not matched to a gene. This CDR3 contains 16 residues. Here the CDR3 reads CATSRELTGVGQPQHF. In DNA, the CDR3 is TGTGCCACCAGCAGAGAGCTTACAGGGGTTGGTCAGCCCCAGCATTTT.

This chain joins TRBV19 and TRBJ2-2, with D perhaps matching TRBD1 (5 bases). CDR1 is LNHDA, CDR2 SQIVND, per germline (reference sequence). The germline V and J ends were trimmed by 5 bases and 1 base, with 11 bases remaining between them. The CDR3 has 15 residues. The DNA for the CDR3 is TGTGCCAGTAGTCCAGGGTATTTGAACACCGGGGAGCTGTTTTTT. The encoded protein is CASSPGYLNTGELFF.

The gene calls are TRBV12-2 and TRBJ1-6; TRBD1 reflects the table's D call only, with no check against the DNA. TRBV12-2 is labeled a pseudogene. The CDR3 extends over 20 amino acids. The CDR3 DNA follows: TGTGCAAGTCGCCTCACAGGGGATTCAGGGGGAGACTCCTATAATTCACCCCTCCACTTT. As protein: CASRLTGDSGGDSYNSPLHF.

CDR3 coding DNA: TGTGCCAGTAGTATACCGGGAGGGCCGGGAACCGGGGAGCTGTTTTTT. This translates into CASSIPGGPGTGELFF. J is TRBJ2-2 and V is TRBV19; 8 nucleotides line up with TRBD2. The CDR3 has 16 amino acids. Looked up from germline, CDR1 is LNHDA and CDR2 is SQIVND (reference sequence). After removal of 2 bases from V and 5 bases from J, the junction contained 7 bases not matched to a gene.

This chain joins TRBV6-6 and TRBJ2-1, with D possibly being TRBD1 (6 bases). Germline-derived CDR1 and CDR2 are MNHNY and SVGAGI (reference sequence). The ends were cut back, 7 bases at V and 15 bases at J, with 16 bases in the middle. There are 11 residues in the CDR3. CDR3 in DNA: TGTGCCAGCACCGGGACAAGGTGGATGTTCTTC. This gives the protein CASTGTRWMFF.

This clone appeared a few times. The CDR3 DNA reads TGTGCCAGCAGGACTGGCCGGGACAGGGCGTCCGAGCAGTACTTC. It codes for CASRTGRDRASEQYF. This chain uses TRBV6-6 with TRBJ2-7; 9 bases line up with TRBD1. This CDR3 is 15 amino acids long. Germline V gene data show CDR1 as MNHNY and CDR2 as SVGAGI (reference sequence). Trimming took 6 bases from V and 6 from J; bases not matched to a gene: 12.

The CDR3 sequence is CASSKALAYGISYNEQFF. The CDR3 nucleotides are TGCGCCAGCAGCAAAGCCCTAGCTTACGGGATTTCCTACAATGAGCAGTTCTTC. The chain couples TRBV5-1 to TRBJ2-1, with D maybe TRBD2 (5 bases). The CDR3 has 18 residues. Per germline, CDR1 SGHRS and CDR2 YFSETQ. Trimming stripped 4 bases from V and 1 base from J, with 21 bases between.

The CDR3 sequence is CASSVGGRLTDTQYF. CDR3 DNA sequence: TGTGCCAGCAGCGTGGGGGGGAGACTCACAGATACGCAGTATTTT. J is TRBJ2-3 and V is TRBV9, with TRBD2 matching over 7 bases. The CDR3 totals 15 residues. CDR1 is SGDLS, CDR2 YYNGEE, per germline. V lost 2 bases and J lost 2; bases outside the gene matches: 5.

The V and J genes are TRBV9 and TRBJ2-7; no clear D gene. The CDR3 has 14 residues. CDR1 SGDLS and CDR2 YYNGEE come from the germline V gene. V dropped 3 bases and J dropped 1 base, with 11 bases sitting between them. In nucleotides, the CDR3 is TGTGCCAGCAGCGGAAACAGTATTTCCTACGAGCAGTACTTC. It encodes CASSGNSISYEQYF.

This clone was recorded once. The chain uses TRBV27 and TRBJ1-1; tentatively, D is TRBD1 (5 bases). V dropped 1 base and J dropped 5 bases, with 8 bases sitting between them. CDR1 is MNHEY and CDR2 is SMNVEV in the germline V gene (reference sequence). This CDR3 has 13 amino acids. The CDR3 DNA reads as TGTGCCAGCAGTTTATTTAGGGGAACTGAAGCTTTCTTT. It translates to CASSLFRGTEAFF.

This clone was found once. This chain connects TRBV6-5 to TRBJ1-2; 9 bases are a match to TRBD1. V dropped 7 bases and J dropped 6; count of bases not matched to a gene: 9. Germline V gene lookup returns CDR1 MNHEY and CDR2 SVGAGI. This CDR3 has 14 amino acids. The CDR3 DNA reads TGTGCCAGCAACCAACAGGACAGGGGTAATGGCTACACCTTC. Residues: CASNQQDRGNGYTF.

The V and J genes are TRBV5-1 and TRBJ2-3, with TRBD1 matching over 9 bases. There are 16 residues in the CDR3. The trim removed 4 bases at V and 3 bases at J, leaving 9 bases unmatched. Germline V gene data show CDR1 as SGHRS and CDR2 as YFSETQ. CDR3 amino acids: CASSTGRDRATDTQYF. CDR3 nucleotides: TGCGCCAGCAGCACGGGCCGGGACAGGGCGACAGATACGCAGTATTTT.

The rearrangement uses TRBV9 and TRBJ2-7; 7 bases line up with TRBD1. Germline-derived CDR1 and CDR2 are SGDLS and YYNGEE. Trimming took 4 bases from V and 2 from J; bases not matched to a gene: 6. The CDR3 consists of 14 residues. CDR3 protein: CASSTRQGTYEQYF. CDR3 DNA sequence: TGTGCCAGCAGCACCCGACAGGGTACCTACGAGCAGTACTTC.

The chain is built from TRBV9 and TRBJ1-6; D is unresolved. In germline, CDR1 is SGDLS, CDR2 YYNGEE. V was clipped by 2 bases and J by 3 bases, with 9 bases between them. The CDR3 totals 15 residues. The CDR3 DNA reads as TGTGCCAGCAGCGTGGTAGCTGACTATAATTCACCCCTCCACTTT. It specifies CASSVVADYNSPLHF.

V gene TRBV5-8 combines with J gene TRBJ2-5; the match to TRBD2 covers 8 bases. J was trimmed by 5 bases and V by 2 bases; bases with no gene match: 11. The CDR3 is made up of 16 amino acids. Per germline, CDR1 SGHTS and CDR2 YDEGEE. CDR3 region: CASSFPPGGAGETQYF. CDR3 nucleotides: TGTGCCAGCAGCTTCCCTCCCGGGGGGGCGGGGGAGACCCAGTACTTC.

Only a few counts were recorded for this clone. The chain recombines TRBV6-2 or TRBV6-3 with TRBJ2-5; 7 bases align to TRBD1. Germline V lookup: CDR1 MNHEY, CDR2 SVGEGT. The CDR3 is 16 amino acids. J gave up 5 bases and V 4 bases, and 13 bases lay outside the gene matches. Here the CDR3 reads CASSSPGTVSRETQYF. CDR3 nucleotide sequence: TGTGCCAGCAGTTCCCCCGGGACAGTTTCCCGGGAGACCCAGTACTTC.

The chain carries TRBV11-2 and TRBJ2-1; TRBD2 might be the D (5 bases). The germline CDR1 and CDR2 sequences are SGHAT and FQNNGV. The CDR3 consists of 13 residues. The V end was cut by 9 bases, the J end by 0 bases, with 9 bases between. In DNA, the CDR3 is TGTGCCAGTTGGGAGAGCTCCTACAATGAGCAGTTCTTC. Translated: CASWESSYNEQFF.

In this sample, this clone turned up a few times. The rearrangement uses TRBV20-1 and TRBJ2-7; the D gene is possibly TRBD1 (5 bases). The CDR3 runs to 14 residues. The V end lost 3 bases, the J end lost 0 bases, and 12 bases lay between the germline ends. From germline, CDR1 is DFQATT and CDR2 SNEGSKA (reference sequence). CDR3 protein: CSASSTENSYEQYF. The CDR3 coding sequence is TGCAGTGCTAGTTCGACAGAGAACTCCTACGAGCAGTACTTC.

This chain connects TRBV28 to TRBJ2-2, with 7 bases matching TRBD1. CDR3 length: 15 amino acids. Germline V gene data show CDR1 as MDHEN and CDR2 as SYDVKM. V lost 6 bases and J lost 5; bases outside the gene matches: 9. CDR3 nucleotides: TGTGCCAGCAGCCAGCTGGACAGGACGACCGGGGAGCTGTTTTTT. Translating gives CASSQLDRTTGELFF.

This clone was observed a single time. The gene calls are TRBV12-3 or TRBV12-4 and TRBJ1-5, with D possibly being TRBD1 (5 bases). Trimming cost V 6 bases and J 1 base, with 7 bases left between them. This CDR3 is built from 13 residues. CDR3 sequence (DNA): TGTGCCAGCAGGTACAGGAGCAATCAGCCCCAGCATTTT. It translates to CASRYRSNQPQHF.

The gene calls are TRBV19 and TRBJ2-1; 9 nucleotides line up with TRBD2. Germline CDR1 reads LNHDA; CDR2 reads SQIVND (reference sequence). CDR3 length: 18 amino acids. The trim removed 0 bases at V and 6 bases at J, leaving 12 bases unmatched. CDR3 residues: CASSIDPPQRGVRNEQFF. The DNA of the CDR3 is TGTGCCAGTAGTATAGATCCCCCCCAGCGGGGGGTGCGCAATGAGCAGTTCTTC. Full variable domain (missing parts from reference TRBV19 and TRBJ2-1): DGGITQSPKYLFRKEGQNVTLSCEQNLNHDAMYWYRQDPGQGLRLIYYSQIVNDFQKGDIAEGYSVSREKKESFPLTVTSAQKNPTAFYLCASSIDPPQRGVRNEQFFGPGTRLTVL.

V usage is TRBV7-9 and J usage is TRBJ2-3; tentatively, D is TRBD2 (5 bases). This CDR3 is built from 14 residues. V lost 2 bases and J lost 0, with 6 bases in between. The V gene's germline CDR1 is SEHNR and CDR2 FQNEAQ (reference sequence). The CDR3 here is CASSLSGSTDTQYF. In DNA, the CDR3 is TGTGCCAGCAGCTTATCGGGGAGCACAGATACGCAGTATTTT. Filled out from reference TRBV7-9 and TRBJ2-3, the complete variable domain reads DTGVSQNPRHKITKRGQNVTFRCDPISEHNRLYWYRQTLGQGPEFLTYFQNEAQLEKSRLLSDRFSAERPKGSFSTLEIQRTEQGDSAMYLCASSLSGSTDTQYFGPGTRLTVL.